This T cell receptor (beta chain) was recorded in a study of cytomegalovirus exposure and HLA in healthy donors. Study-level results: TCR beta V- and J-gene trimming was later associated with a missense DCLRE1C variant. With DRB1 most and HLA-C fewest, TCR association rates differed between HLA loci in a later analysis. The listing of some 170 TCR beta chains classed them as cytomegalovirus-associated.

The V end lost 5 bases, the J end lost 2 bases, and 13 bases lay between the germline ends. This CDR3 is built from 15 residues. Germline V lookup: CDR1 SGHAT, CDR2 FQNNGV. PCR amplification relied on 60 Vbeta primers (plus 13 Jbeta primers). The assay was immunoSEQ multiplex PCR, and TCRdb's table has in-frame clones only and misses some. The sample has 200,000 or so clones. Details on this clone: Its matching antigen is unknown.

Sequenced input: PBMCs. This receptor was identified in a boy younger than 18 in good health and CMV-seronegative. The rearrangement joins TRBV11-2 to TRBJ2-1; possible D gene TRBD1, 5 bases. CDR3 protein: CASSLGVGPYNEQFF. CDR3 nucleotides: TGTGCCAGCAGCCTCGGTGTGGGGCCCTACAATGAGCAGTTCTTC.